The subject of this entry is one T cell receptor beta chain. Trimming stripped 2 bases from V and 5 bases from J, with 12 bases between. The CDR3 spans 14 residues. The V gene's germline CDR1 is MNHEY and CDR2 SVGAGI. The data were obtained in a study of control samples from healthy donors and cancer patients. Libraries were prepared by immunoSEQ multiplex PCR; TCRdb keeps only in-frame clonotypes and omits some of them. The data hold tens of thousands of clones, with 93% observed a single time. This chain links TRBV6-5 with TRBJ1-2; no firm D call. The clonotype originates from a woman in her 40s with lung cancer. Sample: PBMCs. CDR3 coding DNA: TGTGCCAGCAGTTACCTGGGCCAGATTTATGGCTACACCTTC. Its protein product is CASSYLGQIYGYTF.